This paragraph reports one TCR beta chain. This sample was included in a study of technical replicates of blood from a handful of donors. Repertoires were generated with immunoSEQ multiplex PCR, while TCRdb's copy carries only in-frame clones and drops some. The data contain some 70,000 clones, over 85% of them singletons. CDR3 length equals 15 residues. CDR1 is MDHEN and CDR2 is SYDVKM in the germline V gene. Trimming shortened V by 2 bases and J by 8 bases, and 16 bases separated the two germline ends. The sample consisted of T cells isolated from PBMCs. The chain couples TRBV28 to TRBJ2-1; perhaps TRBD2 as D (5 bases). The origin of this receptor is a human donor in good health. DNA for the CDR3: TGTGCCAGCAGTTTAGTGAGTACTAGTTGGGATGAGCAGTTCTTC. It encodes CASSLVSTSWDEQFF.